These 15 T cell receptor beta chains were sequenced from one sample in a study of CD8+CD57+ T cells in acquired aplastic anemia. TCR beta VDJ and CDR3 profiling used genomic DNA as template. TCRdb re-derived calls from the reads in MiXCR, one entry per CDR3 protein. The data contain 200,000 to 250,000 distinct CDR3 sequences, about 37% of them seen just once; the ten biggest clones take up 1.1%. Material: sorted CD4+, CD8+, or CD8+CD57+ T cells (not recorded which) from PBMCs. These TCRs come from a human donor in good health, serving as a control.

Regarding this clonotype: This clone may be a read error of a much larger clone one base away. V is TRBV11-1 and J is TRBJ2-1; D unresolved. The length of the CDR3 is 14 residues. The ends were cut back, 5 bases at V and 6 bases at J, with 14 bases in the middle. The V gene's germline CDR1 is SGHAT and CDR2 FQDESV (reference sequence). CDR3 nucleotide sequence: TGTGCCAGCAGCCCGTCGGGTTCTGGCAATGAGCAGTTCTTC. Its protein product is CASSPSGSGNEQFF. The full variable domain, completed using reference TRBV11-1 and TRBJ2-1, is EAEVAQSPRYKITEKSQAVAFWCDPISGHATLYWYRQILGQGPELLVQFQDESVVDDSQLPKDRFSAERLKGVDSTLKIQPAELGDSAMYLCASSPSGSGNEQFFGPGTRLTVL.

A note on this clonotype: A read error may produce the germline difference seen at one junction end. V and J are TRBV7-2 and TRBJ2-5; D may be TRBD1 or TRBD2 (5 bases each). The CDR3 loop spans 14 amino acids. Germline V gene data show CDR1 as SGHTA and CDR2 as FQGNSA. This chain's CDR3 is CANSLGTFKETQYF. CDR3 sequence (DNA): TGTGCCAACAGCTTAGGGACCTTCAAAGAGACCCAGTACTTC.

This clonotype occurred many times. The V call is TRBV10-3, the J call TRBJ1-1; no firm D call. Trimming shortened V by 3 bases and J by 1 base, and 9 bases separated the two germline ends. Germline CDR1 and CDR2: ENHRY and SYGVKD. This CDR3 contains 14 residues. CDR3 loop: CAISDSDGNTEAFF. In DNA form, the CDR3 reads TGTGCCATCAGTGACTCGGACGGGAACACTGAAGCTTTCTTT.

This clonotype was detected only a few times. A much larger clonotype is one base distant, so this may be a read error. This rearrangement joins TRBV2 to TRBJ2-1, with 8 bases matching TRBD1. The germline gives CDR1 SNHLY, CDR2 FYNNEI. The CDR3 spans 15 residues. V was clipped by 4 bases and J by 4 bases; unmatched bases: 6. In DNA, the CDR3 is TGTGCCAGCAGTGGGGAGACAGGGGTTTACAATGAGCAGTTCTTC. Amino acids: CASSGETGVYNEQFF. The whole variable domain, remainder taken from reference TRBV2 and TRBJ2-1, is EPEVTQTPSHQVTQMGQEVILRCVPISNHLYFYWYRQILGQKVEFLVSFYNNEISEKSEIFDDQFSVERPDGSNFTLKIRSTKLEDSAMYFCASSGETGVYNEQFFGPGTRLTVL.

In its sample, this clonotype was seen a few times. The chain joins TRBV5-5 to TRBJ1-2, with D perhaps matching TRBD1 (5 bases). The CDR3 spans 14 residues. Trimming took 2 bases from V and 3 from J, leaving 11 bases between them. Germline V gene data show CDR1 as SGHKS and CDR2 as YYEKEE (reference sequence). CDR3 nucleotide sequence: TGTGCCAGCAGCTTATGGGGCAAGGACTATGGCTACACCTTC. The encoded protein is CASSLWGKDYGYTF. Drawing the rest from reference TRBV5-5 and TRBJ1-2, the complete variable domain is DAGVTQSPTHLIKTRGQQVTLRCSPISGHKSVSWYQQVLGQGPQFIFQYYEKEERGRGNFPDRFSARQFPNYSSELNVNALLLGDSALYLCASSLWGKDYGYTFGSGTRLTVV.

This clonotype has at least ten counts. The rearrangement joins TRBV9 to TRBJ1-1, with D maybe TRBD1 (5 bases). V was trimmed by 0 bases and J by 2 bases, leaving 11 bases between them. The CDR3 runs 15 residues. Germline V gene lookup returns CDR1 SGDLS and CDR2 YYNGEE. In DNA, the CDR3 is TGTGCCAGCAGCGTAGTCGGGGGACTAAACACTGAAGCTTTCTTT. It translates to CASSVVGGLNTEAFF.

At least ten counts were recorded for this clonotype. J is TRBJ2-1 and V is TRBV2, with 13 positions matching TRBD2. With V trimmed by 4 bases and J by 7 bases, 4 bases remained unmatched. Germline V gene lookup returns CDR1 SNHLY and CDR2 FYNNEI. CDR3 length: 15 amino acids. CDR3 amino acids: CASSGQLAGGNEQFF. CDR3 DNA: TGTGCCAGCAGTGGACAACTAGCGGGAGGGAATGAGCAGTTCTTC.

The chain has TRBV5-1 and TRBJ1-2; 7 bases match TRBD1. Germline CDR1 SGHRS, CDR2 YFSETQ. This CDR3 spans 15 amino acids. V lost 5 bases to trimming and J lost 0 bases; unmatched junction nucleotides: 7. Written as DNA, the CDR3 is TGCGCCAGCAGTTTTGGGACAGCCTCTAACTATGGCTACACCTTC. Its protein product is CASSFGTASNYGYTF.

With respect to this clonotype: It may be a read error: a sequence one base away is much more abundant. The V gene is TRBV7-3, the J gene TRBJ1-1; D remains unclear. Germline V lookup: CDR1 SGHTA, CDR2 FQGTGA. V was cut by 0 bases and J by 0 bases, with 17 bases left in between. The CDR3 is 18 residues long. In DNA, the CDR3 is TGTGCCAGCAGCTTAACGCGGTTGGCTCTGACCATGAACACTGAAGCTTTCTTT. It codes for CASSLTRLALTMNTEAFF.

Remarks on this clonotype: This may be a read error: a much more frequent sequence differs by one nucleotide. This rearrangement joins TRBV19 to TRBJ2-2; TRBD1 aligns across 10 bases. Germline V CDR1 and CDR2: LNHDA, SQIVND (reference sequence). The V segment lost 6 bases and the J segment 4 bases; nucleotides outside the gene matches: 5. The CDR3 has 15 amino acids. The CDR3 sequence: CASRGTGVSTGELFF. CDR3 bases: TGTGCCAGTAGAGGGACAGGGGTGAGCACCGGGGAGCTGTTTTTT.

This clonotype was detected many times. The J gene is TRBJ1-3, the V gene TRBV19; D may be TRBD1 (5 bases). CDR1 LNHDA and CDR2 SQIVND come from the germline V gene (reference sequence). The CDR3 sequence is 16 residues long. Trimming removed 4 bases from V and 0 bases from J, with 13 bases in between. In nucleotides, the CDR3 is TGTGCCAGTAGTACTCGGGACGCCAGCTCTGGAAACACCATATATTTT. Translating gives CASSTRDASSGNTIYF.

The gene calls are TRBV30 and TRBJ1-1; 9 bases are a match to TRBD1. The CDR3 is made up of 15 amino acids. Germline V gene lookup returns CDR1 GTSNPN and CDR2 SVGIG (reference sequence). V shed 2 bases, J shed 5 bases, and the junction held 9 bases outside the gene matches. The CDR3 spells CAWSLSDRGWTEAFF. As DNA, the CDR3 is TGTGCCTGGAGTTTATCTGACAGGGGGTGGACTGAAGCTTTCTTT.

This clonotype was counted many times. The chain joins TRBV29-1 to TRBJ2-3; TRBD1 matches at 10 bases. The V and J ends lost 6 bases and 6 bases, in that order; junction bases with no gene match: 18. The CDR3 length is 17 residues. The germline gives CDR1 SQVTM, CDR2 ANQGSEA. CDR3: CSVSVNWRQGATDTQYF. The DNA for the CDR3 is TGCAGCGTCTCCGTAAATTGGCGACAGGGGGCAACGGATACGCAGTATTTT.

This clonotype was seen repeatedly, ten times or more. The genes are TRBV20-1 and TRBJ1-4; D remains ambiguous. CDR1 is DFQATT, CDR2 SNEGSKA, per germline (reference sequence). The CDR3 covers 15 residues. The germline V and J ends were trimmed by 6 bases and 0 bases, with 14 bases remaining between them. The CDR3 nucleotides are TGCAGTGCGCAGGCGGAGTTTGCAACTAATGAAAAACTGTTTTTT. Protein: CSAQAEFATNEKLFF.

The J gene is TRBJ2-1, the V gene TRBV7-8; 8 bases line up with TRBD1. V dropped 5 bases and J dropped 6; count of bases not matched to a gene: 6. Looked up from germline, CDR1 is SGHVS and CDR2 is FQNEAQ. The CDR3 extends over 14 amino acids. CDR3 bases: TGTGCCAGCAGCACCAGACAGGGGCTCAATGAGCAGTTCTTC. Protein: CASSTRQGLNEQFF.